This TCR beta chain was sequenced during a study of tumor-infiltrating lymphocytes in primary liver carcinoma. Study information: The five patients, who were men and women, ranged in age from 30 to 69 years.

Joint extraction of RNA and DNA used roughly 20-32 mg of bulk tissue that was unsorted. Surgical resection was used to treat these primary liver carcinoma patients. A constant-region primer primed TCR beta cDNA synthesis from about 550 ng of total RNA. Investigators got TCR beta libraries out of three nested multiplex PCR rounds, done with slightly modified ARM-PCR. It was with TRBV1-TRBV30 forward primers and a C-beta reverse primer that the first two PCR rounds were run, at around 10 cycles each. Each CDR3 protein gets one entry after TCRdb re-called the multiplex PCR reads with MiXCR. The sample includes approximately 92,000 distinct CDR3 sequences, 68% seen only once; the top ten take approximately 30%. This clonotype was recorded many times. The ends lost 3 bases at V and 11 bases at J; junction bases unmatched: 9. The CDR3 extends over 14 amino acids. Germline CDR1 MNHNY, CDR2 SVGAGI (reference sequence).

The rearrangement joins TRBV6-6 to TRBJ2-2, with 7 nucleotides matching TRBD1. The sample was tumor-adjacent normal liver tissue. The TCR comes from a man aged 35 to 55 with primary liver carcinoma and hepatitis B virus infection. CDR3 nucleotides: TGTGCCAGCAGTTATTACGGACAGGAACGAGAGCTGTTTTTT. As protein: CASSYYGQERELFF.